This is a list of T cell receptor beta chains from one sample in a study of blood T cell repertoires in COVID-19. The method was immunoSEQ multiplex PCR; TCRdb's version includes in-frame clones alone and lacks a portion of them. The sample has 150,000 to 200,000 clones, roughly 82% seen once. The specimen sequenced was PBMCs or T cells enriched from blood (not recorded which). The origin of the receptors is a man in his fifties or sixties who had recovered from COVID-19. The CDR3 runs from the conserved cysteine through the conserved F or W. D genes are given only for firm matches. Clone size, where shown, is once, few, many, or a class for clones that have expanded.

V: TRBV12-3/TRBV12-4; size: NA; length: 12; J: TRBJ1-1; D: NA; CDR3: CASSPYRAEAFF; DNA: TGTGCCAGCAGCCCGTACAGGGCTGAAGCTTTCTTT
V: TRBV5-1; size: once; length: 15; J: TRBJ1-2; D: NA; CDR3: CASSQTAGFNYGYTF; DNA: TGCGCCAGCAGCCAGACCGCGGGTTTTAACTATGGCTACACCTTC
V: TRBV7-2; size: NA; length: 15; J: TRBJ2-3; D: NA; CDR3: CASSVGTGVGDTQYF; DNA: TGTGCCAGCAGCGTTGGGACGGGGGTTGGAGATACGCAGTATTTT
V: TRBV11-2; size: NA; length: 13; J: TRBJ1-2; D: NA; CDR3: CASRDSPNYGYTF; DNA: TGTGCCAGCAGGGACAGCCCTAACTATGGCTACACCTTC
V: TRBV5-1; size: NA; length: 14; J: TRBJ2-5; D: TRBD1; CDR3: CASTATPGGETQYF; DNA: TGCGCCAGCACCGCGACCCCAGGGGGAGAGACCCAGTACTTC
V: TRBV11-3; size: NA; length: 16; J: TRBJ1-5; D: NA; CDR3: CASSLDSPLRNQPQHF; DNA: TGTGCCAGCAGCTTAGATAGCCCTCTCCGCAACCAGCCCCAGCATTTT
V: TRBV9; size: NA; length: 15; J: TRBJ1-1; D: TRBD1; CDR3: CASSVVGQGLTEAFF; DNA: TGTGCCAGCAGCGTAGTAGGACAGGGTCTGACTGAAGCTTTCTTT
V: TRBV6-6; size: once; length: 14; J: TRBJ1-4; D: TRBD1; CDR3: CASTGTGANEKLFF; DNA: TGTGCCAGCACGGGGACAGGGGCTAATGAAAAACTGTTTTTT
V: TRBV3-1/TRBV3-2; size: NA; length: 13; J: TRBJ2-7; D: NA; CDR3: CASSQDVRYEQYF; DNA: TGTGCCAGCAGCCAAGATGTTCGGTACGAGCAGTACTTC
V: TRBV19; size: NA; length: 14; J: TRBJ1-4; D: NA; CDR3: CASSRGDTNEKLFF; DNA: TGTGCCAGTAGCCGGGGAGACACTAATGAAAAACTGTTTTTT
V: TRBV6-5; size: NA; length: 15; J: TRBJ1-5; D: TRBD1; CDR3: CASSLTQGAGQPQHF; DNA: TGTGCCAGCAGTCTTACTCAGGGGGCAGGGCAGCCCCAGCATTTT
V: TRBV29-1; size: once; length: 11; J: TRBJ2-5; D: NA; CDR3: CSVEPKETQYF; DNA: TGCAGCGTTGAACCCAAAGAGACCCAGTACTTC
V: TRBV12-3/TRBV12-4; size: once; length: 12; J: TRBJ1-2; D: NA; CDR3: CASSFSTYGYTF; DNA: TGTGCCAGCAGTTTTTCTACCTATGGCTACACCTTC
V: TRBV29-1; size: NA; length: 14; J: TRBJ2-4; D: NA; CDR3: CSVSIGVGGNIQYF; DNA: TGCAGCGTCTCCATAGGGGTCGGCGGAAACATTCAGTACTTC
V: TRBV5-1; size: once; length: 16; J: TRBJ2-7; D: NA; CDR3: CASSLDSRVLSYEQYF; DNA: TGCGCCAGCAGCTTGGATTCTCGAGTACTCTCCTACGAGCAGTACTTC
V: TRBV6-4; size: many; length: 15; J: TRBJ2-3; D: TRBD2; CDR3: CASSASGEGTDTQYF; DNA: TGTGCCAGCAGTGCTAGCGGGGAAGGCACAGATACGCAGTATTTT
V: TRBV19; size: NA; length: 12; J: TRBJ1-1; D: NA; CDR3: CASLAGGTEAFF; DNA: TGTGCCAGTTTAGCCGGGGGGACTGAAGCTTTCTTT
V: TRBV11-2; size: NA; length: 14; J: TRBJ2-7; D: TRBD1; CDR3: CASSSGQATYEQYF; DNA: TGTGCCAGCAGCTCAGGACAGGCTACCTACGAGCAGTACTTC
V: TRBV7-8; size: NA; length: 16; J: TRBJ1-1; D: NA; CDR3: CASSSLLGGVNTEAFF; DNA: TGTGCCAGCAGCTCCCTTCTCGGAGGTGTGAACACTGAAGCTTTCTTT
V: TRBV18; size: NA; length: 14; J: TRBJ2-5; D: TRBD1; CDR3: CASSPGQGGETQYF; DNA: TGTGCCAGCTCACCGGGACAGGGAGGAGAGACCCAGTACTTC